What follows describes a single T cell receptor (beta chain). What it binds is unknown. CD45RO-negative, CCR7-selected cells formed the naive CD8 fraction, which excluded terminally differentiated effector memory CD45RA+ cells. All donors were Caucasian adults living in Nashville, Tennessee. TCRdb keeps only in-frame clones here, not all; method: immunoSEQ multiplex PCR. The table lists fewer than 700,000 clones, 85% to 95% of them singletons, with about 0.11% in the top ten. This sample is drawn from a study of shared clonotypes between healthy human individuals. Notes on the study in general: Compared with memory subsets, naive subsets generally had larger estimated richness. Sample collection involved blood only; tissue repertoires are likely different.

The CDR3 length is 13 residues. With 5 bases removed from V and 2 bases from J, the gap between germline ends came to 10 bases. From germline, CDR1 is LNHDA and CDR2 SQIVND (reference sequence). The receptor was isolated from a woman in her twenties or thirties in good health. V gene TRBV19 combines with J gene TRBJ2-7; D is unresolved. Sequenced material: naive CD8+ T cells sorted from blood. CDR3 bases: TGTGCCAGTAGTCCCACTCTCGCCTACGAGCAGTACTTC. Protein sequence: CASSPTLAYEQYF.